The rows below give T cell receptor beta chains drawn from one sample of a study of shared clonotypes between healthy human individuals. TCRdb's table, derived via immunoSEQ multiplex PCR, lists solely in-frame clones and lacks some. The sample lists about 2,200,000 clones, 93% occurring once. Sequenced input: naive CD8+ T cells from PBMCs. The source is a man aged 18-30 years in good health. Some clones in this sample may be carry-over from other donors' samples. Each CDR3 is given without its conserved first and last residue.

v_call cdr3_aa
TRBV27 ASSLSSYNEQF
TRBV7-9 ASSLPTAYQETQY
TRBV7-9 ASSTDREQTDYYGYT
TRBV28 ASSLQGPGIETQY
TRBV7-9 ASTPTDRENTEAF
TRBV10-3 AISETAGFNEKLF
TRBV19 ASADSRNQPQH
TRBV5-4 ASSSLPEAPQFYEQY
TRBV7-3 ASSLTGGTRDRGYNEQF
TRBV2 ASSDGHNTEAF
TRBV5-1 ASSWWTSNTEAF
TRBV6-1 ASSEMGGRDEQY
TRBV29-1 SVEDPGTGGYEQY
TRBV4-1 ASSPLAGGPSYEQY
TRBV7-2 ASSLGPPLTYEQY
TRBV6-1 ASSERGSNQPQH
TRBV27 ASSPRQGRVYEQY
TRBV6-6 AIRLSMTGELF
TRBV2 ASSDGGRSTDTQY
TRBV6-5 ASNTRWGYTEAF
TRBV15 ATSRDRGLGANVLT
TRBV4-1 ASSQESLRNIQY
TRBV11-2 ASSGGQFSEQY
TRBV29-1 SVDPTREGLGEQF
TRBV5-6 ASSFSGEPYGYT
TRBV29-1 SVELPGRESIFLEQY
TRBV28 ASSLYQGLNPPQH
TRBV27 ASSATGELF
TRBV29-1 SVVGGAYNEQF
TRBV19 ASSPRDRGYEQY
TRBV5-6 ASSLPGQALSGELF
TRBV5-8 ASSLVQGNSWYNEQF
TRBV28 ASSLKPSRNNEQF
TRBV4-2 ASRTGEAIVGYT
TRBV4-1 ASSQDRGGGGNEQF
TRBV7-3 ASSWASGSGYEQY
TRBV29-1 SGRTSAYNEQF
TRBV5-1 ASSLDRQGRWGEAF
TRBV7-8 ASSLTATNEKLF
TRBV7-9 ASSSGHSGNTIY
TRBV2 ASSPFTSLAF
TRBV11-2 ASRLFAYQETQY
TRBV28 ASSLGGENTEAF
TRBV19 ASMPNTGELF
TRBV27 ASRPGAAYGYT
TRBV7-9 ASSFGTSGPGADTQY